This T cell receptor (beta chain) was identified during a study of identical twins. Findings and limits, study-wide: Invariant populations such as MAIT and iNKT cells could partly muddle zero-insertion analyses. Weaker excess sharing between twins was seen in beta out-of-frame sequences.

The CDR3 has 16 amino acids. Germline values: CDR1 SGHTA, CDR2 FQGTGA. V lost 3 bases to trimming and J lost 0 bases, with 13 bases between them. A universal primer site arose from template switching, and cDNA bore unique molecular identifiers. TCRdb ran MiXCR on the 5' RACE reads and lists one entry per CDR3 protein. The repertoire holds under 500,000 distinct CDR3 sequences, with roughly 13% as singletons. Remarks on this clonotype: Its specificity is not known.

These records were also assigned to another study, of yellow fever vaccine responses in identical twins.

This chain uses TRBV7-3 with TRBJ2-3; possibly TRBD1 for D (6 bases). Material for sequencing was CD4+ T cells sorted from blood. This TCR came from a young woman in good health. In DNA form, the CDR3 reads TGTGCCAGCAGCTTCGGCGGACAGCGAAGCACAGATACGCAGTATTTT. Protein sequence: CASSFGGQRSTDTQYF.